The rows below give T cell receptor beta chains drawn from one sample of a study of response to subunit inactivated influenza vaccine. TCRdb independently ran MiXCR on the RT-PCR reads; one entry per CDR3 protein. The profile shows about 570,000 distinct CDR3 sequences, roughly 10% of them singletons. The same sample was also studied in work on T cells expressing NK-cell markers.

The sample here was PBMCs from blood, taken on the day of vaccination. These receptors were collected from a man between 50 and 59 years old who received an inactivated influenza vaccine. Each CDR3 is given with its conserved first and last residue. The order of the fields is J gene, clone size, D gene, V gene, CDR3 protein, CDR3 DNA. The D gene is left open where the match is weak. Not all rows give a size; the values are once, few, many and, for expanded clones, a class.

>TRBJ1-1|few|TRBD1|TRBV20-1
CSAAADRLNTEAFF
TGCAGTGCCGCCGCGGACAGGCTGAACACTGAAGCTTTCTTT
>TRBJ1-1|NA|TRBD1|TRBV5-1
CASRQGVTNTEAFF
TGCGCCAGCAGACAGGGGGTGACGAACACTGAAGCTTTCTTT
>TRBJ2-3|NA|TRBD2|TRBV12-3/TRBV12-4
CTISLVSPLAGWADTQYF
TGTACCATCAGTTTGGTGTCCCCCTTAGCGGGATGGGCAGATACGCAGTATTTT
>TRBJ2-5|NA|NA|TRBV10-3
CAISEGGLAPQETQYF
TGTGCCATCAGTGAGGGGGGGTTAGCCCCACAAGAGACCCAGTACTTC
>TRBJ1-2|NA|NA|TRBV10-3
CAISEIGALLGYTF
TGTGCCATCAGTGAGATAGGGGCGCTTCTTGGCTACACCTTC
>TRBJ2-1|few|TRBD2|TRBV4-3
CASSQDLGLAGVFNEQFF
TGCGCCAGCAGCCAAGATTTGGGACTAGCGGGGGTCTTCAATGAGCAGTTCTTC
>TRBJ2-3|NA|TRBD1|TRBV5-1
CASSFIGTGTTDTQYF
TGCGCCAGCAGCTTTATCGGGACAGGGACCACAGATACGCAGTATTTT
>TRBJ1-1|NA|NA|TRBV28
CASSWGTAVNTEAFF
TGTGCCAGCAGTTGGGGGACGGCCGTGAACACTGAAGCTTTCTTT
>TRBJ2-5|few|TRBD2|TRBV11-2
CASSFGLAGEVTIGVAQYF
TGTGCCAGCAGCTTTGGACTAGCGGGAGAGGTCACAATCGGAGTGGCCCAGTACTTC
>TRBJ1-1|few|NA|TRBV7-2
CASTFQRNTEAFF
TGTGCCAGCACCTTTCAGAGGAACACTGAAGCTTTCTTT
>TRBJ2-1|few|TRBD1|TRBV29-1
CSSGQGYNEQFF
TGCAGCTCCGGACAGGGGTACAATGAGCAGTTCTTC
>TRBJ2-2|NA|NA|TRBV11-3
CASSLGGHSRGVGELFF
TGTGCCAGCAGCTTAGGAGGGCACTCCCGAGGGGTCGGGGAGCTGTTTTTT
>TRBJ2-7|few|NA|TRBV28
CASSLDRTSPFHEQYF
TGTGCCAGCAGCCTTGACAGGACGAGTCCCTTCCACGAGCAGTACTTC
>TRBJ1-1|NA|TRBD1|TRBV20-1
CSASIGQARTEAFF
TGCAGTGCTAGCATCGGACAGGCTCGGACTGAAGCTTTCTTT
>TRBJ2-2|NA|TRBD2|TRBV11-3
CASSPSGPPGELFF
TGTGCCAGCAGCCCTAGCGGCCCTCCCGGGGAGCTGTTTTTT
>TRBJ1-1|NA|NA|TRBV19
CASSIRATVTLNTEAFF
TGTGCCAGTAGTATACGGGCCACCGTGACATTGAACACTGAAGCTTTCTTT
>TRBJ2-1|few|TRBD1|TRBV12-3/TRBV12-4
CASSMGGQEGEQFF
TGTGCCAGCAGTATGGGGGGACAGGAAGGTGAGCAGTTCTTC
>TRBJ1-1|NA|NA|TRBV27
CASSLYSMNTEAFF
TGTGCCAGCAGTTTATACAGCATGAACACTGAAGCTTTCTTT
>TRBJ1-4|NA|NA|TRBV5-1
CASSLRGFNEKLFF
TGCGCCAGCAGCTTAAGGGGGTTTAATGAAAAACTGTTTTTT
>TRBJ2-3|NA|NA|TRBV4-3
CASSPRALSTDTQYF
TGCGCCAGCAGCCCACGGGCTCTAAGCACAGATACGCAGTATTTT
>TRBJ2-5|NA|NA|TRBV7-9
CASSLEVSPDRETQYF
TGTGCCAGCAGCTTAGAGGTCAGCCCAGATCGAGAGACCCAGTACTTC
>TRBJ2-1|NA|TRBD2|TRBV14
CASSPGGLAGWEPYNEQFF
TGTGCCAGCAGCCCTGGAGGACTAGCGGGATGGGAGCCCTACAATGAGCAGTTCTTC
>TRBJ2-5|few|NA|TRBV12-3/TRBV12-4
CASSLGWWQETQYF
TGTGCCAGCAGTTTAGGGTGGTGGCAAGAGACCCAGTACTTC
>TRBJ2-3|many|NA|TRBV10-2
CASRGGQGRVTDTQYF
TGCGCCAGCAGGGGGGGTCAGGGGCGCGTGACAGATACGCAGTATTTT
>TRBJ1-2|few|NA|TRBV10-3
CAISDRPNYGYTF
TGTGCCATCAGTGATAGGCCTAACTATGGCTACACCTTC
>TRBJ2-3|NA|TRBD2|TRBV5-1
CASIPGTIITDTQYF
TGCGCCAGCATTCCAGGGACTATCATCACAGATACGCAGTATTTT
>TRBJ1-5|NA|NA|TRBV12-3/TRBV12-4
CASTPGPNQPQHF
TGTGCCAGCACTCCGGGACCCAATCAGCCCCAGCATTTT
>TRBJ1-1|NA|NA|TRBV2
CASSEAPGLNTEAFF
TGTGCCAGCAGTGAAGCGCCGGGGTTGAACACTGAAGCTTTCTTT
>TRBJ2-1|few|TRBD1|TRBV5-6
CASSLKERTGPSYNEQFF
TGTGCCAGCAGCTTGAAGGAAAGGACAGGGCCCTCCTACAATGAGCAGTTCTTC
>TRBJ2-1|few|NA|TRBV15
CATSRSGTSDEQFF
TGTGCCACCAGCAGGTCCGGGACATCGGATGAGCAGTTCTTC
>TRBJ2-7|many|NA|TRBV4-1
CASSQDRYTGYEQYF
TGCGCCAGCAGCCAAGACCGGTATACTGGCTACGAGCAGTACTTC
>TRBJ2-1|NA|NA|TRBV7-8
CASSQGHPGQFF
TGTGCCAGCAGCCAGGGACACCCAGGCCAGTTCTTC
>TRBJ1-1|NA|NA|TRBV29-1
CSVEVQANTEAFF
TGCAGCGTTGAAGTTCAAGCGAACACTGAAGCTTTCTTT
>TRBJ2-1|few|TRBD2|TRBV18
CASSLNGGYFGNEQFF
TGTGCCAGCTCACTGAACGGGGGGTATTTCGGCAATGAGCAGTTCTTC
>TRBJ2-3|many|NA|TRBV28
CASSQGRGKKDTQYF
TGTGCCAGCAGTCAGGGGCGTGGGAAAAAAGATACGCAGTATTTT
>TRBJ2-5|NA|NA|TRBV2
CASSDPVGETQYF
TGTGCCAGCAGTGATCCAGTAGGGGAGACCCAGTACTTC
>TRBJ2-7|NA|NA|TRBV20-1
CSARDRSGTNEQYF
TGCAGTGCTAGAGATCGTTCAGGGACCAACGAGCAGTACTTC
>TRBJ2-3|few|NA|TRBV24-1
CATSDVVDTAAGTQYF
TGTGCCACCAGTGATGTCGTGGACACGGCGGCGGGTACGCAGTATTTT
>TRBJ2-7|once|TRBD2|TRBV11-1
CASSLRGGRPPDSYEQYF
TGTGCCAGCAGCTTGCGGGGGGGGCGCCCGCCGGACTCCTACGAGCAGTACTTC
>TRBJ2-7|few|TRBD2|TRBV7-2
CASRPGLAGEYEQYF
TGTGCCAGCAGGCCCGGACTAGCGGGAGAATACGAGCAGTACTTC
>TRBJ1-2|many|NA|TRBV10-3
CAISEPLGSYTF
TGTGCCATCAGTGAGCCTTTGGGAAGCTACACCTTC
>TRBJ2-7|few|NA|TRBV28
CASNSLGGEQYF
TGTGCCAGCAATTCACTAGGGGGCGAGCAGTACTTC
>TRBJ2-7|NA|NA|TRBV7-2
CASSLGGMNYEQYF
TGTGCCAGCAGCTTAGGGGGGATGAACTACGAGCAGTACTTC
>TRBJ2-7|NA|NA|TRBV12-3/TRBV12-4
CASSRPDTLSYEQYF
TGTGCCAGCAGCCGACCCGACACCCTCTCCTACGAGCAGTACTTC
>TRBJ2-5|few|TRBD1|TRBV4-3
CASSQTGAAQETQYF
TGCGCCAGCAGCCAAACAGGGGCCGCGCAAGAGACCCAGTACTTC
>TRBJ2-7|few|TRBD1|TRBV5-1
CASGTRQGPYEQYF
TGCGCCAGCGGGACCCGACAGGGTCCCTACGAGCAGTACTTC
>TRBJ2-2|NA|NA|TRBV29-1
CSVPSGGELFF
TGCAGCGTTCCCTCCGGCGGGGAGCTGTTTTTT
>TRBJ2-1|many|NA|TRBV2
CASLGSYNEQFF
TGTGCCAGCCTTGGCTCCTACAATGAGCAGTTCTTC
>TRBJ2-3|few|NA|TRBV5-1
CASSLDGLSTDTQYF
TGCGCCAGCAGCTTGGATGGACTAAGCACAGATACGCAGTATTTT
>TRBJ2-1|NA|NA|TRBV9
CASSVGSGLSYNEQFF
TGTGCCAGCAGCGTAGGTAGCGGCCTCTCCTACAATGAGCAGTTCTTC